Presented here are 23 T cell receptor beta chains from one specimen sequenced in a study of shared clonotypes between healthy human individuals. Measured with immunoSEQ multiplex PCR; TCRdb has only the in-frame clones, and not every one. The sample lists about 490,000 clones; approximately 78% were seen once. Sequencing was carried out using PBMCs. The source of these receptors is a woman aged 40 to 50 in good health. Some clones in this sample may be carry-over from other donors' samples.

This clone was seen a single time. The V and J genes are TRBV19 and TRBJ2-7, with D possibly TRBD2 on 6 matching bases. V dropped 5 bases and J dropped 3 bases, with 20 bases sitting between them. The V gene's germline CDR1 is LNHDA and CDR2 SQIVND (reference sequence). This CDR3 spans 16 amino acids. The CDR3 sequence is CASSAGLRAVGYEQYF. The CDR3 region has the DNA TGTGCCAGTAGTGCGGGACTCCGAGCGGTAGGCTACGAGCAGTACTTC.

This chain joins TRBV30 and TRBJ2-1; D is unresolved. This CDR3 region has 14 residues. Germline V gene data show CDR1 as GTSNPN and CDR2 as SVGIG (reference sequence). The germline V and J ends were trimmed by 0 bases and 9 bases, with 15 bases remaining between them. The CDR3 reads CAWSVTPTTGEQFF. CDR3 DNA sequence: TGTGCCTGGAGTGTAACGCCCACTACTGGTGAGCAGTTCTTC.

Concerning this clone itself: Its ends do not fully match the called genes, so a read error is possible. The chain links TRBV5-1 to TRBJ2-7; tentatively, D is TRBD1 (5 bases). The CDR3 spans 16 residues. CDR1 and CDR2 (germline): SGHRS, YFSETQ. The CDR3, as DNA: TGCGCCAGCAACTTGGGGATTGGGCAGGGAATCTACGAGCAGTACTTC. It specifies CASNLGIGQGIYEQYF.

This clone was recorded once. The chain has TRBV7-2 and TRBJ2-2, with 9 bases fitting TRBD2. The germline V gene has CDR1 SGHTA and CDR2 FQGNSA. V was pared by 4 bases and J by 5 bases, with 8 bases of the junction left unmatched. The length of the CDR3 is 16 residues. For the CDR3, the DNA is TGTGCCAGCAGCTCAGGGGTCCTAGCGGGAACCGGGGAGCTGTTTTTT. It encodes CASSSGVLAGTGELFF.

This clone was counted only a few times. The chain joins TRBV6-1 to TRBJ1-1, with 9 positions matching TRBD1. The CDR3 contains 14 residues. The J segment lost 1 base and the V segment lost 5 bases, leaving 2 bases of the junction unmatched. Germline V gene sequence: CDR1 MNHNS, CDR2 SASEGT. CDR3 sequence (DNA): TGTGCCAGCAGTTTGGGACAGGGGAACACTGAAGCTTTCTTT. Its protein is CASSLGQGNTEAFF.

The rearrangement links TRBV5-1 to TRBJ2-3; TRBD2 matches at 7 bases. Germline trimming cut 4 bases from V and 0 bases from J; bases unmatched to any gene: 8. The CDR3 is 16 amino acids. The germline V gene has CDR1 SGHRS and CDR2 YFSETQ. The CDR3 region is CASSVLASSSTDTQYF. For the CDR3, the DNA is TGCGCCAGCAGCGTACTAGCGTCTTCTAGCACAGATACGCAGTATTTT.

J is TRBJ2-7 and V is TRBV11-2, with 7 bases lining up with TRBD1. Germline assignment: CDR1 SGHAT and CDR2 FQNNGV. Trimming removed 0 bases from V and 3 bases from J; junction bases left unmatched: 8. The CDR3 contains 16 residues. This chain's CDR3 is CASSLDPDRALYEQYF. CDR3 sequence (DNA): TGTGCCAGCAGCTTAGACCCCGACAGGGCCCTCTACGAGCAGTACTTC.

The rearrangement uses TRBV25-1 and TRBJ1-5, with 12 bases identical to TRBD1. With 6 bases clipped from V and 5 bases from J, the junction kept 5 bases outside the gene matches. The CDR3 extends over 15 amino acids. CDR1 and CDR2 (germline): MGHDK, SYGVNS. The chain's CDR3 is CASSPGTGGDQPQHF. The CDR3 DNA is TGTGCCAGCAGCCCCGGGACAGGGGGCGATCAGCCCCAGCATTTT.

The chain employs TRBV5-6 and TRBJ2-3; TRBD1 aligns across 7 bases. V trimming: 3 bases; J trimming: 0 bases; junction bases outside the gene matches: 7. The CDR3 contains 16 residues. Germline V gives CDR1 SGHDT, CDR2 YYEEEE. Here the CDR3 reads CASSSQRTGSTDTQYF. The CDR3 bases are TGTGCCAGCAGCTCCCAGCGGACAGGTAGCACAGATACGCAGTATTTT. Filled out from reference TRBV5-6 and TRBJ2-3, the complete variable domain reads DAGVTQSPTHLIKTRGQQVTLRCSPKSGHDTVSWYQQALGQGPQFIFQYYEEEERQRGNFPDRFSGHQFPNYSSELNVNALLLGDSALYLCASSSQRTGSTDTQYFGPGTRLTVL.

The chain has TRBV30 and TRBJ1-2, with 12 bases matching TRBD1. From germline, CDR1 is GTSNPN and CDR2 SVGIG (reference sequence). The CDR3 loop spans 16 amino acids. With V trimmed by 1 base and J by 8 bases, 11 bases remained unmatched. The CDR3 nucleotides are TGTGCCTGGAGTGAGACGATGGGGGACAGGGGGCTGGGCTACACCTTC. Its protein is CAWSETMGDRGLGYTF.

This clone has only one observation. The chain links TRBV4-3 to TRBJ2-7; possibly TRBD1 or TRBD2 for D (6 bases each). Trimming cost V 1 base and J 4 bases, with 14 bases left between them. Germline loops: CDR1 LGHNA, CDR2 YSLEER. There are 15 residues in the CDR3. CDR3: CASSQGGRDGYEQYF. The CDR3 DNA follows: TGCGCCAGCAGCCAAGGGGGGCGGGATGGGTACGAGCAGTACTTC.

V usage is TRBV5-4 and J usage is TRBJ2-7; TRBD1 or TRBD2 may be the D gene (5 bases each). The CDR3 is 15 amino acids. The germline V gene has CDR1 SGHNT and CDR2 YYREEE (reference sequence). Trimming shortened V by 0 bases and J by 3 bases, and 13 bases separated the two germline ends. This CDR3 is CASSLDGTVLYEQYF. CDR3 coding DNA: TGTGCCAGCAGCTTGGATGGGACGGTTCTCTACGAGCAGTACTTC.

This clone has just one count. A far larger clone lies a single base away; this is likely a read error. V usage is TRBV6-6 and J usage is TRBJ1-2, with TRBD1 identical over 10 bases. V was clipped by 5 bases and J by 8 bases; unmatched bases: 5. The CDR3 runs to 13 residues. The germline V gene encodes CDR1 MNHNY and CDR2 SVGAGI (reference sequence). Here the CDR3 reads CASSESGQGGYTF. In DNA form, the CDR3 reads TGTGCCAGCAGTGAGTCGGGACAGGGGGGCTACACCTTC.

The chain uses TRBV29-1 and TRBJ1-1; 8 bases line up with TRBD1. This CDR3 contains 12 residues. Losses at the gene ends were 6 bases for V and 6 bases for J; bases not matched to a gene: 6. Per the germline V gene, CDR1 is SQVTM and CDR2 is ANQGSEA. CDR3 DNA sequence: TGCAGCGTGGACAGGGAGGCCCCTGAAGCTTTCTTT. Amino acid sequence: CSVDREAPEAFF.

The chain links TRBV28 to TRBJ1-5; no reliable D call. The V gene's germline CDR1 is MDHEN and CDR2 SYDVKM. This CDR3 has 14 amino acids. Trimming left V 2 bases short and J 5 bases short, with 10 bases between. CDR3 coding DNA: TGTGCCAGCAGTTTAGACCCCAGCTATCAGCCCCAGCATTTT. Residues: CASSLDPSYQPQHF.

The chain has TRBV2 and TRBJ2-5; D not certain. The ends were cut back, 4 bases at V and 5 bases at J, with 11 bases in the middle. This CDR3 contains 13 residues. Per germline, CDR1 SNHLY and CDR2 FYNNEI. CDR3 protein: CASSGWARETQYF. In DNA, the CDR3 is TGTGCCAGCAGTGGGTGGGCGAGGGAGACCCAGTACTTC.

This rearrangement joins TRBV27 to TRBJ2-2; 9 bases line up with TRBD1. Losses at the gene ends were 5 bases for V and 6 bases for J; bases not matched to a gene: 10. This CDR3 is built from 16 residues. Germline V gene data show CDR1 as MNHEY and CDR2 as SMNVEV (reference sequence). The CDR3 DNA sequence: TGTGCCAGCAGTCAAGACAGGGGGGCGGTTGCCGGGGAGCTGTTTTTT. Its translation is CASSQDRGAVAGELFF.

CDR3 amino acids: CASSLYEGNTEAFF. In DNA form, the CDR3 reads TGTGCCAGCAGCTTATACGAGGGTAACACTGAAGCTTTCTTT. The chain employs TRBV11-2 and TRBJ1-1, with D unresolved. V lost 2 bases to trimming and J lost 2 bases, with 9 bases between them. Germline-derived CDR1 and CDR2 are SGHAT and FQNNGV. The length of the CDR3 is 14 residues.

This clone was found a few times. V is TRBV10-3 and J is TRBJ2-2; 14 nucleotides line up with TRBD2. V gave up 8 bases and J gave up 4 bases; unmatched junction bases: 0. Germline values: CDR1 ENHRY, CDR2 SYGVKD. The CDR3 runs to 14 residues. CDR3 region: CAIGLAGGTGELFF. The CDR3 region has the DNA TGTGCCATCGGACTAGCGGGAGGCACCGGGGAGCTGTTTTTT.

This clone was picked up one time. The chain employs TRBV18 and TRBJ1-2, with D tentatively TRBD1 (5 bases). Germline CDR1 KGHSH, CDR2 LQKENI. V was cut by 1 base and J by 7 bases, with 10 bases left in between. The CDR3 covers 13 residues. The DNA of the CDR3 is TGTGCCAGCTCACCACGTTCAGGGAGTGGCTACACCTTC. This encodes CASSPRSGSGYTF.

This clone appeared once. A far larger clone is off by one base, so a read error is likely. V gene TRBV28 combines with J gene TRBJ2-7, with 12 positions matching TRBD2. Germline CDR1 and CDR2: MDHEN and SYDVKM. This CDR3 is 13 amino acids long. Here the CDR3 reads CAGRPGLAGEQYF. For the CDR3, the DNA is TGTGCCGGCAGACCGGGACTAGCGGGCGAGCAGTACTTC.

This sequence joins TRBV29-1 and TRBJ2-7; weak D call: TRBD2 (6 bases). The CDR3 contains 15 residues. Looked up from germline, CDR1 is SQVTM and CDR2 is ANQGSEA. V was trimmed by 6 bases and J by 0 bases, leaving 18 bases between them. DNA for the CDR3: TGCAGCGTCCCCTCGTCGGAGGGATCCTCCTACGAGCAGTACTTC. Protein sequence: CSVPSSEGSSYEQYF.

The gene calls are TRBV15 and TRBJ1-2; TRBD1 matches 7 bases. Germline V CDR1 and CDR2: LNHNV, YYDKDF (reference sequence). The CDR3 has 12 amino acids. The trim removed 5 bases at V and 10 bases at J, leaving 7 bases unmatched. The CDR3 here is CATSGDRVVYTF. DNA of the CDR3: TGTGCCACCAGCGGCGACAGGGTTGTCTACACCTTC.